The rows below give T cell receptor beta chains drawn from one sample of a study of T cells in Graves' hyperthyroidism and ophthalmopathy. MiXCR was run by TCRdb on the multiplex PCR reads, yielding one entry per CDR3 protein. The profile shows more than 350,000 distinct CDR3 sequences, 15% of them singletons. Sequencing used blood. The receptor source for this set is a woman aged 55 to 70 with Graves' ophthalmopathy. Each CDR3 is given with its conserved first and last residue. D genes are given only for firm matches. Clone size, where shown, is once, few, many, or a class for clones that have expanded.

d_call	clone_size	v_call	j_call	cdr3_nt	cdr3_aa
TRBD1	NA	TRBV2	TRBJ2-5	TGTGCCAGCAGTGGCCGCGGGACAGGGGGAGGGGAGACCCAGTACTTC	CASSGRGTGGGETQYF
NA	NA	TRBV5-6	TRBJ1-2	TGTGCCAGCAGCTTAGCCCGACCCCGCTATGGCTACACCTTC	CASSLARPRYGYTF
TRBD1	many	TRBV5-1	TRBJ2-1	TGCGCCAGCAGCTTGGGCCCCGGGACAGGGTACAATGAGCAGTTCTTC	CASSLGPGTGYNEQFF
TRBD2	few	TRBV2	TRBJ2-1	TGTGCCAGCAGTGTAATGGCTAGCGGGTACAATGAGCAGTTCTTC	CASSVMASGYNEQFF
NA	many	TRBV18	TRBJ2-3	TGTGCCAGCTCACCAGTGGCCAACCGCACAGATACGCAGTATTTT	CASSPVANRTDTQYF
TRBD2	many	TRBV20-1	TRBJ2-7	TGCAGTGCTAGAGGCAGGACTAGATGGTCCTACGAGCAGTACTTC	CSARGRTRWSYEQYF
NA	many	TRBV10-3	TRBJ2-5	TGTGCCATCAAGGGAAGCGCCGAGGAGACCCAGTACTTC	CAIKGSAEETQYF
NA	many	TRBV4-2	TRBJ2-2	TGTGCCAGCAGCCAAGCTGTGTCCACCGGGGAGCTGTTTTTT	CASSQAVSTGELFF
NA	many	TRBV3-1	TRBJ2-7	TGTGCCAGCAGCCAGACTTCCTACGAGCAGTACTTC	CASSQTSYEQYF
NA	many	TRBV2	TRBJ1-1	TGTGCCAGCAGTGAAGCGTTTTCGGGAATGAACACTGAAGCTTTCTTT	CASSEAFSGMNTEAFF
NA	NA	TRBV9	TRBJ1-5	TGTGCCAGCAGCGGGACGCAAGGGATTCAAGAGAGCAATCAGCCCCAGCATTTT	CASSGTQGIQESNQPQHF
NA	many	TRBV3-1	TRBJ2-7	TGTGCCAGCAGCCAAGGTTATTGGACAGCCTCCTACGAGCAGTACTTC	CASSQGYWTASYEQYF
NA	many	TRBV6-2/TRBV6-3	TRBJ2-2	TGTGCCAGCAGAACCCGGGACCCAGGGGGGGAGCTGTTTTTT	CASRTRDPGGELFF
NA	few	TRBV20-1	TRBJ1-5	TGCAGTGCTAGAGATGCGTTGCGGACCGATAGCAATCAGCCCCAGCATTTT	CSARDALRTDSNQPQHF
NA	many	TRBV12-3/TRBV12-4	TRBJ2-1	TGTGCCAGCAGTTGGAGGGGTTCTCACAATGAGCAGTTCTTC	CASSWRGSHNEQFF
NA	few	TRBV7-2	TRBJ1-3	TGTGCCAGCACCACGGGGGCAGGGCGTACTGGAAACACCATATATTTT	CASTTGAGRTGNTIYF
TRBD1	many	TRBV29-1	TRBJ2-3	TGCAGCGTTGACTGGGGACAGGGATCGGATACGCAGTATTTT	CSVDWGQGSDTQYF
NA	many	TRBV28	TRBJ1-5	TGTGCCAGCAGTTTGCGGAGTTTCGGCAATCAGCCCCAGCATTTT	CASSLRSFGNQPQHF
NA	NA	TRBV29-1	TRBJ2-3	TGCAGCGTTGAAGATTATGCTCAGTCCACAGATACGCAGTATTTT	CSVEDYAQSTDTQYF
NA	many	TRBV2	TRBJ2-5	TGTGCCAGCAGGCCCACGGGGAAGACCCAGTACTTC	CASRPTGKTQYF
NA	many	TRBV11-2	TRBJ2-2	TGTGCCAGCAGCCTAGAAGCTCGCGGGGAGCTGTTTTTT	CASSLEARGELFF
NA	many	TRBV28	TRBJ2-3	TGTGCCTCTTATTCCCGGGACACGTACACAGATACGCAGTATTTT	CASYSRDTYTDTQYF
TRBD2	many	TRBV7-2	TRBJ2-2	TGTGCCAGCAGCATCCGGACTAGCGGGAGCTTGAGGGGCACCGGGGAGCTGTTTTTT	CASSIRTSGSLRGTGELFF
NA	many	TRBV5-1	TRBJ2-7	TGCGCCAGCAGCTTGGCCGGGGTCTCCGAGCAGTACTTC	CASSLAGVSEQYF
NA	NA	TRBV9	TRBJ2-2	TGTGCCAGCTCCGAGACCGGGTTTGACACCGGGGAGCTGTTTTTT	CASSETGFDTGELFF
TRBD1	few	TRBV4-1	TRBJ2-5	TGCGCCAGCAGCCAAGATTCCGGACAGGGGAAAGAGACCCAGTACTTC	CASSQDSGQGKETQYF
TRBD1	NA	TRBV12-3/TRBV12-4	TRBJ2-7	TGTGCCAGCAGCATGGGACAGGGGGGCTACGAGCAGTACTTC	CASSMGQGGYEQYF
TRBD2	many	TRBV29-1	TRBJ2-1	TGCAGCGTTGATCACAGCGGGAGGGCCGGTGAGCAGTTCTTC	CSVDHSGRAGEQFF
TRBD2	NA	TRBV9	TRBJ2-1	TGTGCCAGCAGCTGGACTAGCGGGACCAATGAGCAGTTCTTC	CASSWTSGTNEQFF
NA	few	TRBV12-3/TRBV12-4	TRBJ1-5	TGTGCCAGCAGTTCCCGGGCGACAGTTATCAATCAGCCCCAGCATTTT	CASSSRATVINQPQHF
TRBD2	many	TRBV20-1	TRBJ2-1	TGCAGTGCTAGAGATATCGGGACTAGCAGCAATGAGCAGTTCTTC	CSARDIGTSSNEQFF
NA	few	TRBV4-1	TRBJ2-7	TGCGCCAGCAGACCCCGGGACAACGACTACGAGCAGTACTTC	CASRPRDNDYEQYF
TRBD2	few	TRBV4-2	TRBJ2-7	TGTGCCAGCAGCCAGAGAGCGGGACCCTCCTACGAGCAGTACTTC	CASSQRAGPSYEQYF
TRBD1	few	TRBV6-2/TRBV6-3	TRBJ1-2	TGTGCCAGCACCGGGACAGGGTATGGCTACACCTTC	CASTGTGYGYTF
TRBD2	NA	TRBV28	TRBJ2-1	TGTGCCAGCAGTTCCCGCCGGACTAGCGGGAGAGGGTCCTACAATGGGCAGTTCTTC	CASSSRRTSGRGSYNGQFF
NA	NA	TRBV6-1	TRBJ2-3	TGTGCCAGCAGTGAAAAGGCAGGGAGTCCAGATACGCAGTATTTT	CASSEKAGSPDTQYF
TRBD1	few	TRBV4-1	TRBJ2-7	TGCGCCAGCAGCTATCGACAGGGGGAGGGCGAGCAGTACTTC	CASSYRQGEGEQYF